Detailed here is one T cell receptor beta chain. This entry belongs to a study of immune characterization of retroperitoneal liposarcoma. CDR3 length equals 14 residues. V dropped 6 bases and J dropped 7; count of bases not matched to a gene: 8. MiXCR, applied by TCRdb to the PCR reads, yields one record per CDR3 protein. Of 9,500 to 12,000 distinct CDR3 sequences listed, roughly 26% were seen once; the top ten hold about 9.6%. This receptor was obtained from a female donor with retroperitoneal liposarcoma. The sequenced material came from tumor tissue. This chain connects TRBV6-7 to TRBJ1-4; TRBD1 matches 7 bases. TRBV6-7 is an ORF, with its function uncertain. Written as DNA, the CDR3 is TGTGCCAGCAGCAGGACAGGAGTGGGTGAAAAACTGTTTTTT. Protein sequence: CASSRTGVGEKLFF.